This T cell receptor (beta chain) originates from a study of blood T cells in healthy people across ages. As to this clonotype: Its cognate antigen is unknown.

For the second PCR, which ran for 7 to 11 cycles, a sample-barcoded 5' primer and a J-beta primer mix were used. A template-switch adaptor containing 12 random nucleotides labeled each cDNA molecule. Each CDR3 protein is one row after TCRdb ran MiXCR on the 5' RACE reads. The repertoire holds about 1.1 million distinct CDR3 sequences, with more than 30% as singletons. Study-wide results and caveats: A strong correlation was found between TCR beta diversity and the percentage of naive T cells.

This CDR3 is 13 amino acids long. J gave up 6 bases and V 4 bases, and 2 bases lay outside the gene matches. The V gene's germline CDR1 is ENHRY and CDR2 SYGVKD. The source of this sequence is a man aged 18 to 35 in good health. The rearrangement uses TRBV10-3 and TRBJ1-1; 10 bases map to TRBD1. Sequencing was carried out using blood. CDR3 nucleotide sequence: TGTGCCATCAGTGCCGGGACAGGGGCTGAAGCTTTCTTT. It specifies CAISAGTGAEAFF.